These T cell receptor beta chains were read from a single sample in a study of cytomegalovirus exposure and HLA in healthy donors. The table came from immunoSEQ multiplex PCR; TCRdb's copy has only in-frame clones and leaves some out. This sample carries roughly 150,000 clones, 75% of them seen once, and the ten largest clones take 2.5%. Sequenced: PBMCs. All receptors come from a female donor in good health and CMV-seronegative. Each CDR3 is given with its conserved first and last residue. Each record gives: CDR3 protein, CDR3 DNA, J gene, D gene, CDR3 length, V gene, clone size. D genes are given only for firm matches. Not all rows give a size; the values are once, few, many and, for expanded clones, a class.

CASSLRTEQETQYF TGTGCCAGCAGCTTACGGACAGAACAAGAGACCCAGTACTTC TRBJ2-5 NA 14 TRBV5-4 once
CASSDRQSGELFF TGTGCCAGCAGCGATAGACAGTCAGGGGAGCTGTTTTTT TRBJ2-2 NA 13 TRBV7-9 NA
CATSRPHNQPQHF TGTGCCACCTCGCGCCCCCATAATCAGCCCCAGCATTTT TRBJ1-5 NA 13 TRBV15 NA
CASSQDLRRTGLAGELFF TGCGCCAGCAGCCAAGATTTGAGGCGGACAGGGCTGGCCGGGGAGCTGTTTTTT TRBJ2-2 TRBD1 18 TRBV4-3 NA
CASSSRMAGASGANVLTF TGTGCCAGCAGCTCTAGAATGGCGGGAGCGTCCGGGGCCAACGTCCTGACTTTC TRBJ2-6 TRBD2 18 TRBV7-8 NA
CASSGNPGLAGRWPDTQYF TGTGCCAGCAGTGGTAACCCGGGACTAGCGGGCCGGTGGCCAGATACGCAGTATTTT TRBJ2-3 TRBD2 19 TRBV6-1 NA
CASSVGQGVSYTF TGTGCCAGCAGTGTGGGACAGGGGGTAAGCTACACCTTC TRBJ1-2 TRBD1 13 TRBV28 NA
CASSHALIGQGFDGYTF TGTGCCAGCAGCCATGCCCTAATTGGACAGGGGTTCGATGGCTACACCTTC TRBJ1-2 TRBD1 17 TRBV4-2 NA
CASSFAGGAGQYF TGTGCCAGCAGCTTCGCCGGGGGGGCAGGTCAGTACTTC TRBJ2-4 TRBD2 13 TRBV11-2 NA
CAWNPQGNEQFF TGTGCCTGGAATCCACAGGGAAATGAGCAGTTCTTC TRBJ2-1 NA 12 TRBV30 NA
CASSNQGRDSPLHF TGTGCCAGCTCCAACCAGGGCCGGGATTCACCCCTCCACTTT TRBJ1-6 NA 14 TRBV18 NA
CASQEGLDSGANVLTF TGTGCCAGCCAGGAGGGGTTGGACTCTGGGGCCAACGTCCTGACTTTC TRBJ2-6 NA 16 TRBV11-2 NA
CASSVADSGTANTEAFF TGTGCCAGCAGCGTAGCCGATAGTGGGACAGCGAACACTGAAGCTTTCTTT TRBJ1-1 TRBD1 17 TRBV9 NA
CASSSQGTNTEAFF TGTGCCAGCAGCTCACAGGGTACGAACACTGAAGCTTTCTTT TRBJ1-1 NA 14 TRBV7-2 NA
CASSDPQEPQYF TGCGCCAGCAGTGACCCTCAAGAGCCCCAGTACTTC TRBJ2-5 NA 12 TRBV10-2 NA
CASSLLNWGDSNQPQHF TGTGCCAGCAGTTTACTGAACTGGGGGGACAGCAATCAGCCCCAGCATTTT TRBJ1-5 NA 17 TRBV28 NA
CASSLAGGSYNEQFF TGTGCCAGCAGCTTAGCGGGAGGGTCTTACAATGAGCAGTTCTTC TRBJ2-1 NA 15 TRBV12-1 NA
CARSLGSLEQYF TGTGCCAGAAGCTTGGGTAGTCTCGAGCAGTACTTC TRBJ2-7 NA 12 TRBV5-3 NA
CASSYSVLKGETQYF TGTGCCAGCAGTTACTCTGTCCTAAAGGGGGAGACCCAGTACTTC TRBJ2-5 NA 15 TRBV6-5 NA
CASGFGSGKGHEQFF TGTGCTAGTGGTTTTGGAAGCGGGAAAGGGCATGAGCAGTTCTTC TRBJ2-1 TRBD2 15 TRBV12-5 NA
CASSQEKQVPYEQYF TGCGCCAGCAGCCAAGAGAAACAGGTCCCCTACGAGCAGTACTTC TRBJ2-7 NA 15 TRBV4-3 NA
CASRLGLFNGYTF TGTGCCAGCAGGCTAGGTCTTTTTAATGGCTACACCTTC TRBJ1-2 NA 13 TRBV6-5 NA
CASSQEWGGVRDRGTMNTEAFF TGCGCCAGCAGCCAAGAGTGGGGGGGGGTCCGAGACAGGGGTACCATGAACACTGAAGCTTTCTTT TRBJ1-1 TRBD1 22 TRBV4-3 NA
CASSHIDRVNEQFF TGCGCCAGCAGTCATATCGACAGGGTCAATGAGCAGTTCTTC TRBJ2-1 TRBD1 14 TRBV10-2 NA
CAWNRPGQDGEKLFF TGTGCCTGGAACCGTCCGGGACAGGATGGTGAAAAACTGTTTTTT TRBJ1-4 TRBD1 15 TRBV30 once
CASNPGGEGGGHTF TGTGCCAGCAACCCGGGAGGAGAGGGTGGTGGCCACACCTTC TRBJ1-2 NA 14 TRBV4-2 NA
CATSRDSGGNTIYF TGTGCCACCAGCAGAGATTCAGGTGGGAACACCATATATTTT TRBJ1-3 NA 14 TRBV15 few
CASTDRGTNEKLFF TGTGCCAGCACCGACAGGGGTACTAATGAAAAACTGTTTTTT TRBJ1-4 TRBD1 14 TRBV2 NA
CASSYDRRTNYGYTF TGTGCCAGCAGTTACGACAGGCGAACTAACTATGGCTACACCTTC TRBJ1-2 NA 15 TRBV6-5 NA
CASSQGTSGYNEQFF TGTGCCAGCAGTCAAGGGACTAGCGGCTACAATGAGCAGTTCTTC TRBJ2-1 TRBD2 15 TRBV27 NA
CASSSGFSGNTIYF TGTGCCAGCAGCTCCGGGTTCTCTGGAAACACCATATATTTT TRBJ1-3 NA 14 TRBV7-9 NA
CASSASGGGTKNIQYF TGTGCCAGCAGCGCTAGCGGGGGGGGAACCAAAAACATTCAGTACTTC TRBJ2-4 TRBD2 16 TRBV9 NA
CASSFATEAFF TGTGCCAGCAGCTTTGCGACTGAAGCTTTCTTT TRBJ1-1 NA 11 TRBV7-2 NA
CASSIRGSNTGELFF TGTGCCAGTAGTATTCGCGGTTCGAACACCGGGGAGCTGTTTTTT TRBJ2-2 NA 15 TRBV19 NA
CASSSSSGEKRETQYF TGTGCCAGCAGCTCGTCTAGCGGGGAAAAACGAGAGACCCAGTACTTC TRBJ2-5 TRBD2 16 TRBV5-8 NA
CASSPGLAGVGTLTDTQYF TGCGCCAGCAGCCCGGGACTAGCGGGAGTGGGGACATTAACAGATACGCAGTATTTT TRBJ2-3 TRBD2 19 TRBV4-1 NA
CASARILGRPLYEQYF TGCGCCAGCGCTCGGATTCTGGGGCGACCTCTCTACGAGCAGTACTTC TRBJ2-7 NA 16 TRBV4-3 NA
CAWRGRGTQETQYF TGTGCCTGGAGGGGACGGGGGACTCAAGAGACCCAGTACTTC TRBJ2-5 NA 14 TRBV30 NA
CASSIAGSERNQPQHF TGTGCCAGTAGTATAGCCGGCAGCGAACGCAATCAGCCCCAGCATTTT TRBJ1-5 NA 16 TRBV19 NA
CASSIIGTQYF TGTGCCAGTAGTATAATTGGCACGCAGTATTTT TRBJ2-3 NA 11 TRBV19 once